This TCR beta chain was captured in a study of cytomegalovirus exposure and HLA in healthy donors. Whole-study results and caveats: Many donors carried some public TCRs, although rarity characterized most TCR sequences. Through in vitro validation, three CMV-associated chains were shown to be specific for CMV antigens. HLA-A and HLA-B allele assignments for most subjects were reportedly predicted accurately using TCR beta sequences. Immune exposure was documented only through CMV serostatus.

PCR involved 60 Vbeta and 13 Jbeta primers. Here immunoSEQ multiplex PCR was the method, and the copy in TCRdb shows in-frame clones only, minus some. Altogether 250,000 or so clones are present, 80% to 85% being singletons, with the ten largest covering around 8.3%. About this clone: Antigen: not known.

The germline V gene has CDR1 MNHNY and CDR2 SVGAGI (reference sequence). Trimming left V 0 bases short and J 5 bases short, with 5 bases between. The CDR3 runs to 13 residues. The specimen was PBMCs. The sequence was obtained from an older woman in good health and CMV-seropositive. The rearrangement links TRBV6-6 to TRBJ2-1; D is uncertain. The CDR3 nucleotides are TGTGCCAGCAGTTACTCCACGGACAATGAGCAGTTCTTC. This gives the protein CASSYSTDNEQFF.